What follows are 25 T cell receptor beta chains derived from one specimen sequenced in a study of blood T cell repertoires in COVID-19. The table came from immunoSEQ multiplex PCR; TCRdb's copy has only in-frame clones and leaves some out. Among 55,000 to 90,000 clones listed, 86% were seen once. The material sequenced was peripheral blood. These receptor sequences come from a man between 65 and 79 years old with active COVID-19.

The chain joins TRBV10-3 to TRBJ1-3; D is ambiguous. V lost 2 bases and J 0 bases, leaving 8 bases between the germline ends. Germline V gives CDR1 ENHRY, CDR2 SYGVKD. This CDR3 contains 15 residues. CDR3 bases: TGTGCCATCAGTGAGCCAGCGAGCTCTGGAAACACCATATATTTT. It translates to CAISEPASSGNTIYF.

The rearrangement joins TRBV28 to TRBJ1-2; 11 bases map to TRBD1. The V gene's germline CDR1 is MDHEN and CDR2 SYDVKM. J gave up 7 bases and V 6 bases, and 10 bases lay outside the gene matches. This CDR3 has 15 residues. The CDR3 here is CASSPAGQGGSGYTF. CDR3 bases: TGTGCCAGCAGCCCCGCGGGACAGGGGGGCTCTGGCTACACCTTC.

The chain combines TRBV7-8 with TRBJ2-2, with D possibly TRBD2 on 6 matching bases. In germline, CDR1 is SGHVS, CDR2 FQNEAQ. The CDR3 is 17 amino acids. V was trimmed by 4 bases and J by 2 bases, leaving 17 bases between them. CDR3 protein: CASSSIPGTANTGELFF. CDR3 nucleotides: TGTGCCAGCAGCTCGATTCCCGGGACTGCCAACACCGGGGAGCTGTTTTTT.

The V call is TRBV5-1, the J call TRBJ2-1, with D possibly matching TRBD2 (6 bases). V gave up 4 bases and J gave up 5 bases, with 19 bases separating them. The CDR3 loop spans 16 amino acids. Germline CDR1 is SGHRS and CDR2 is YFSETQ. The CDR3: CASSPTAGLPDNEQFF. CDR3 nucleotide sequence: TGCGCCAGCAGCCCCACGGCGGGACTCCCCGACAATGAGCAGTTCTTC.

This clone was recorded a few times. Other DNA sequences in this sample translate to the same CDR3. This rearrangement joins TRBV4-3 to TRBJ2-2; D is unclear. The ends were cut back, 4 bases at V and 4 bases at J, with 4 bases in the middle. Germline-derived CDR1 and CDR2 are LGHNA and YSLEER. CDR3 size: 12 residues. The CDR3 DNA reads TGCGCCAGCAGCCGAGGCACCGGGGAGCTGTTTTTT. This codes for CASSRGTGELFF.

The chain's CDR3 is CARGGPTGYNEQFF. DNA of the CDR3: TGTGCTAGGGGGGGGCCCACAGGGTACAATGAGCAGTTCTTC. The rearrangement uses TRBV12-5 and TRBJ2-1, with D maybe TRBD2 (7 bases). CDR3 length: 14 amino acids. Germline V gene data show CDR1 as LGHNT and CDR2 as FRNRAP. Trimming left V 9 bases short and J 4 bases short, with 16 bases between.

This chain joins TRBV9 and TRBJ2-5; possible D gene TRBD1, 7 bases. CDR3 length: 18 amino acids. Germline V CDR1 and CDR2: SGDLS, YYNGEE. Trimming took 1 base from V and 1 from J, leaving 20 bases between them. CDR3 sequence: CASSVSGGGGPLQETQYF. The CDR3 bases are TGTGCCAGCAGCGTATCCGGAGGGGGCGGGCCACTCCAAGAGACCCAGTACTTC.

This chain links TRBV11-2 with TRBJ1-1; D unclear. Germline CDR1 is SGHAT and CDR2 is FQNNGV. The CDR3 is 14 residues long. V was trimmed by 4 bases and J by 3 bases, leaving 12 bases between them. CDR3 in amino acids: CASSWLPRDTEAFF. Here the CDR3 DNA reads TGTGCCAGCAGCTGGTTACCCCGGGACACTGAAGCTTTCTTT.

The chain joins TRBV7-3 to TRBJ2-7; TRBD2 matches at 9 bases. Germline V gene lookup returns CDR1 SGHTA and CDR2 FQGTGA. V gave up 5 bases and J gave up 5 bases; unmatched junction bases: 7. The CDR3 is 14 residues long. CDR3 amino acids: CASSPRGGGDEQYF. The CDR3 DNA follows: TGTGCCAGCAGCCCCCGGGGCGGGGGGGACGAGCAGTACTTC.

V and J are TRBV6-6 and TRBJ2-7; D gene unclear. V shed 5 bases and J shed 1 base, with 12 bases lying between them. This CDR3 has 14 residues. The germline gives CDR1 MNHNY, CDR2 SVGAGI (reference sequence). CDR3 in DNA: TGTGCCAGCAGTACCGGCCCGAGGTCCTACGAGCAGTACTTC. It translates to CASSTGPRSYEQYF.

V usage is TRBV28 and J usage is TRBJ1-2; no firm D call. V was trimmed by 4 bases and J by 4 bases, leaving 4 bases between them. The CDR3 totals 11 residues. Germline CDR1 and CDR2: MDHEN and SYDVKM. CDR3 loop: CASSWPYGYTF. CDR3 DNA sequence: TGTGCCAGCAGTTGGCCCTATGGCTACACCTTC.

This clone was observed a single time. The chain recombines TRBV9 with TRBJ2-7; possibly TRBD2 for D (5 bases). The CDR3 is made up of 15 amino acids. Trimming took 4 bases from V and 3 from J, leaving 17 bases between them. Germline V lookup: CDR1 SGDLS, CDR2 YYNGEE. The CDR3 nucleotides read TGTGCCAGCAGCCCCCGCGGGCAGAGGGTCTACGAGCAGTACTTC. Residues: CASSPRGQRVYEQYF.

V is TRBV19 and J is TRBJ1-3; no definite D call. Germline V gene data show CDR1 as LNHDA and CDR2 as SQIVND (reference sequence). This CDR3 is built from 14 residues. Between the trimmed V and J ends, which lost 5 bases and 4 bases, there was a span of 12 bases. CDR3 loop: CASSFAGSGNTIYF. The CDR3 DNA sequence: TGTGCCAGTAGTTTCGCGGGGTCCGGAAACACCATATATTTT.

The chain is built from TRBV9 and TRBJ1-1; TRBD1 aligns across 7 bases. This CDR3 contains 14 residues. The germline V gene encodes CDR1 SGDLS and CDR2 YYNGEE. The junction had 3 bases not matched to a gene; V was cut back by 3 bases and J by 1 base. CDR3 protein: CASSATGANTEAFF. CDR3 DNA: TGTGCCAGCAGCGCCACAGGGGCGAACACTGAAGCTTTCTTT.

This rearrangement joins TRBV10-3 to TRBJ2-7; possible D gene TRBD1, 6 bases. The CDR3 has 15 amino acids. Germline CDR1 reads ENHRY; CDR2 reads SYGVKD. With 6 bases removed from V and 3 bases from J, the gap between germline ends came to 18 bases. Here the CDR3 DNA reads TGTGCCATCAGCCCCAGCAGGGGCCTCCTCTACGAGCAGTACTTC. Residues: CAISPSRGLLYEQYF.

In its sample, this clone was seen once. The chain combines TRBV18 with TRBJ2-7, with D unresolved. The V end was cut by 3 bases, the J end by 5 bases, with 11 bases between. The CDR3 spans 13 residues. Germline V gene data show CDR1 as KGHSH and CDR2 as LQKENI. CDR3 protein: CASSPEAMDEQYF. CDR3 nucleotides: TGTGCCAGCTCACCCGAGGCCATGGACGAGCAGTACTTC. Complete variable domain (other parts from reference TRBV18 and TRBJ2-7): NAGVMQNPRHLVRRRGQEARLRCSPMKGHSHVYWYRQLPEEGLKFMVYLQKENIIDESGMPKERFSAEFPKEGPSILRIQQVVRGDSAAYFCASSPEAMDEQYFGPGTRLTVT.

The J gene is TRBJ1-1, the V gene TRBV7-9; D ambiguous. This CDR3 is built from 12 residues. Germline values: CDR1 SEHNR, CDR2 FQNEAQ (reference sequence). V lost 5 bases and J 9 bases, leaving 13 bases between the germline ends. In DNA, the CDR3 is TGTGCCAGCAGCCCCGCCTCGGAGCAAGCTTTCTTT. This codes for CASSPASEQAFF.

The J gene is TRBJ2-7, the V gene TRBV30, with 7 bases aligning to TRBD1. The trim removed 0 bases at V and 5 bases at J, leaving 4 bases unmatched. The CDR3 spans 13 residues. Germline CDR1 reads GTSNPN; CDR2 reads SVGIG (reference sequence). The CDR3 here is CAWSVGQEDEQYF. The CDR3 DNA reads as TGTGCCTGGAGTGTCGGACAGGAGGACGAGCAGTACTTC.

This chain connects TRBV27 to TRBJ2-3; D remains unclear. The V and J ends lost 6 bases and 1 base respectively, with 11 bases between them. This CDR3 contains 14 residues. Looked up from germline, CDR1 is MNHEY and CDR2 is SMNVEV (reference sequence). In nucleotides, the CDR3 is TGTGCCAGCAGACCCGTAGGAGGCACAGATACGCAGTATTTT. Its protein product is CASRPVGGTDTQYF.

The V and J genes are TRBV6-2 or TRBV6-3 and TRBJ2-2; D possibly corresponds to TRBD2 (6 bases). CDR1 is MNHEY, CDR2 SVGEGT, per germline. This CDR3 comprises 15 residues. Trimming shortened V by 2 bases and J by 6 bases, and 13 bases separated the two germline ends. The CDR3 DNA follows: TGTGCCAGCAGTTACCAACCACCGGGGGCCGGGGAGCTGTTTTTT. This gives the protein CASSYQPPGAGELFF.

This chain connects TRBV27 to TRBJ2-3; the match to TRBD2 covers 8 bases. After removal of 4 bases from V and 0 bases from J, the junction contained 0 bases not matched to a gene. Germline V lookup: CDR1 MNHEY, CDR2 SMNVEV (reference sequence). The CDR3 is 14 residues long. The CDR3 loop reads CASSSGGSTDTQYF. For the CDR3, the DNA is TGTGCCAGCAGTTCGGGGGGGAGCACAGATACGCAGTATTTT.

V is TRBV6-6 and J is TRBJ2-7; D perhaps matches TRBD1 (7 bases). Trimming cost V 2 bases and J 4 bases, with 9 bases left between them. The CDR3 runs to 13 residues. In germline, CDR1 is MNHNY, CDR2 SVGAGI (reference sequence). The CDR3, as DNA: TGTGCCAGCAGTTACCCAGGGGGGTACGAGCAGTACTTC. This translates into CASSYPGGYEQYF.

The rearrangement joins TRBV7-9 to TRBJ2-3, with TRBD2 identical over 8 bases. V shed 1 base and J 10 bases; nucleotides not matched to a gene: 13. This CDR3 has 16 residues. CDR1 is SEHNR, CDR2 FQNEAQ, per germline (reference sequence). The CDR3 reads CASSLDPGTGRDAQYF. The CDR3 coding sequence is TGTGCCAGCAGCTTAGACCCGGGGACCGGGAGGGACGCGCAGTATTTT.

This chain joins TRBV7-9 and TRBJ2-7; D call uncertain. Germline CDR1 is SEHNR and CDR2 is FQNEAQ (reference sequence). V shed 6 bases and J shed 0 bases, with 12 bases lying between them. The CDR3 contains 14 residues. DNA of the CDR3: TGTGCCAGCAGTCCCCCCTCCCCCTCCTACGAGCAGTACTTC. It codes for CASSPPSPSYEQYF.

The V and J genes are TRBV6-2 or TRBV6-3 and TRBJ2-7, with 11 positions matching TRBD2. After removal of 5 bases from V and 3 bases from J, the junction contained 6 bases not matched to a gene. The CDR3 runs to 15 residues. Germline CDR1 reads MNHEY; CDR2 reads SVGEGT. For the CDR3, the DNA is TGTGCCAGCAGTCTCCGACTAGCGGGAAACTACGAGCAGTACTTC. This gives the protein CASSLRLAGNYEQYF.